This entry is about one T cell receptor beta chain. The data originate from a study of blood T cell repertoires in COVID-19. Across the whole study: The United States, Italy and Spain supplied acute and convalescent COVID-19 samples. From T cells, B-cell-depleted T cells, or PBMCs came the material, which was cDNA or gDNA.

Produced via immunoSEQ multiplex PCR; TCRdb's table is partial and in-frame only. The sample contains approximately 220,000 clones, roughly 80% of which appear only once. CDR3 length: 16 amino acids. The germline V gene has CDR1 MGHRA and CDR2 YSYEKL. The germline V and J ends were trimmed by 2 bases and 0 bases, with 13 bases remaining between them. V is TRBV4-1 and J is TRBJ1-2; TRBD1 might be the D (6 bases). This TCR derives from a woman aged 25 to 39 who had recovered from COVID-19. Sequencing input: peripheral blood. This CDR3 is CASSQTQDSSNYGYTF. The CDR3 DNA reads TGCGCCAGCAGCCAAACCCAGGACAGCTCTAACTATGGCTACACCTTC.